The 10 T cell receptor beta chains below come from one sample, sequenced in a study of cytomegalovirus exposure and HLA in healthy donors. 13 Jbeta primers and 60 Vbeta primers were used for the PCR. Some clones are missing from TCRdb's copy, which holds only in-frame ones; the method was immunoSEQ multiplex PCR. Here the sample spans fewer than 150,000 clones, about 80% being singletons. The sequencing sample was made of PBMCs. The source of these receptors is a man aged 35-49 years in good health and CMV-seropositive.

Comments on this clone: A read error may produce the germline difference seen at one junction end. V and J are TRBV5-4 and TRBJ2-7; 12 bases match TRBD2. This CDR3 comprises 15 residues. Germline values: CDR1 SGHNT, CDR2 YYREEE (reference sequence). The CDR3 reads CASNGQTTSGRIMDF. The CDR3 nucleotides are TGTGCCAGCAACGGGCAAACAACTAGCGGGAGGATAATGGACTTC.

The chain carries TRBV6-5 and TRBJ1-1; the D is unclear. V shed 6 bases and J shed 5 bases, with 19 bases lying between them. Germline assignment: CDR1 MNHEY and CDR2 SVGAGI. The CDR3 contains 15 residues. The CDR3: CASSPSLGVGTEAFF. For the CDR3, the DNA is TGTGCCAGCAGCCCCAGCCTGGGAGTGGGGACTGAAGCTTTCTTT.

This clone was detected many times. The chain combines TRBV9 with TRBJ1-2; D may be TRBD1 (5 bases). V lost 4 bases to trimming and J lost 5 bases, with 18 bases between them. In germline, CDR1 is SGDLS, CDR2 YYNGEE. CDR3 size: 15 residues. Written as DNA, the CDR3 is TGTGCCAGCAGCTCCGGAGGGGTGTATGGGTATGGCTACACCTTC. The encoded protein is CASSSGGVYGYGYTF.

V is TRBV10-3 and J is TRBJ2-1; TRBD2 aligns across 14 bases. CDR1 and CDR2 (germline): ENHRY, SYGVKD. There are 15 residues in the CDR3. V was pared by 7 bases and J by 6 bases, with 5 bases of the junction left unmatched. This CDR3 is CAIMSGTSGSNEQFF. The DNA for the CDR3 is TGTGCCATCATGTCCGGGACTAGCGGGAGCAATGAGCAGTTCTTC.

CDR3 region: CASSVAAGTGELFF. The CDR3, as DNA: TGTGCCAGCAGCGTCGCAGCGGGCACCGGGGAGCTGTTTTTT. This chain joins TRBV9 and TRBJ2-2; D might be TRBD2 (6 bases). The length of the CDR3 is 14 residues. CDR1 is SGDLS and CDR2 is YYNGEE in the germline V gene. Deletions cut 2 bases from V and 4 bases from J, with 9 bases between.

The chain combines TRBV10-2 with TRBJ1-4, with TRBD1 identical over 8 bases. Germline-derived CDR1 and CDR2 are WSHSY and SAAADI. CDR3 length: 13 residues. Trimming at V came to 5 bases and at J to 10 bases, leaving 6 bases not matched to a gene. The CDR3 DNA follows: TGCGCCAGCAGTCCAGGGGGCAACGTAAAACTGTTTTTT. It is translated as CASSPGGNVKLFF.

The chain has TRBV9 and TRBJ1-1, with TRBD1 as a possible D gene (5 bases). CDR1 SGDLS and CDR2 YYNGEE come from the germline V gene. The CDR3 runs to 16 residues. Trimming took off 3 bases at V and 3 bases at J, with 18 bases between the two ends. CDR3 coding DNA: TGTGCCAGCAGCGACCACAGCGGGCAGGGATACACTGAAGCTTTCTTT. This translates into CASSDHSGQGYTEAFF. Supplemented by reference TRBV9 and TRBJ1-1, the full variable domain reads DSGVTQTPKHLITATGQRVTLRCSPRSGDLSVYWYQQSLDQGLQFLIQYYNGEERAKGNILERFSAQQFPDLHSELNLSSLELGDSALYFCASSDHSGQGYTEAFFGQGTRLTVV.

The chain combines TRBV6-1 with TRBJ1-3, with a possible D match to TRBD1 (6 bases). From germline, CDR1 is MNHNS and CDR2 SASEGT. V was cut by 6 bases and J by 3 bases, with 27 bases left in between. This CDR3 has 19 amino acids. The CDR3 nucleotides read TGTGCCAGCAGCGAATACGGGGACACTTGGACTTCTCGTGGAAACACCATATATTTT. This encodes CASSEYGDTWTSRGNTIYF.

The J gene is TRBJ2-2, the V gene TRBV5-1, with TRBD1 identical over 9 bases. V lost 5 bases and J lost 1; bases outside the gene matches: 9. CDR3 length: 17 residues. The germline gives CDR1 SGHRS, CDR2 YFSETQ. CDR3 nucleotide sequence: TGCGCCAGCAGACCTGGGACAGGGATACTGAACACCGGGGAGCTGTTTTTT. Amino acid sequence: CASRPGTGILNTGELFF.

The chain uses TRBV19 and TRBJ1-1; D gene unclear. The V gene lost 8 bases and the J gene lost 7 bases, with 11 bases spanning the gap. This CDR3 contains 11 residues. Germline values: CDR1 LNHDA, CDR2 SQIVND (reference sequence). The CDR3, as DNA: TGTGCCAGTTTTAAGCTAAATGAAGCTTTCTTT. The encoded protein is CASFKLNEAFF.